One and the same sample provided the 21 T cell receptor beta chains below, sequenced in a study of blood T cell repertoires in COVID-19. Clones were sequenced by immunoSEQ multiplex PCR, and TCRdb holds only the in-frame ones, with some missing. The table includes tens of thousands of clones, around 81% detected once. Input material: peripheral blood. These receptors were taken from an older man with acute or convalescent COVID-19.

This chain connects TRBV5-1 to TRBJ2-4; 7 bases agree with TRBD2. The CDR3 has 15 amino acids. CDR1 and CDR2 from the germline V gene are SGHRS and YFSETQ. V was pared by 4 bases and J by 5 bases, with 9 bases of the junction left unmatched. The CDR3 here is CASSLPGGLQNIQYF. As DNA, the CDR3 is TGCGCCAGCAGCCTGCCGGGGGGACTTCAAAACATTCAGTACTTC.

J is TRBJ2-7 and V is TRBV18, with a possible D match to TRBD2 (6 bases). CDR1 KGHSH and CDR2 LQKENI come from the germline V gene. The CDR3 loop spans 18 amino acids. Trimming left V 3 bases short and J 4 bases short, with 25 bases between. In DNA, the CDR3 is TGTGCCAGCTCACCCCGAGTTGGCCTAGCGCCATCGGAGTACGAGCAGTACTTC. It encodes CASSPRVGLAPSEYEQYF.

This rearrangement joins TRBV5-4 to TRBJ1-1; 9 positions match TRBD1. V trimming: 0 bases; J trimming: 7 bases; junction bases outside the gene matches: 7. CDR3 length equals 15 residues. Germline loops: CDR1 SGHNT, CDR2 YYREEE (reference sequence). The CDR3 spells CASSLGQGGRGEAFF. CDR3 bases: TGTGCCAGCAGCTTGGGACAGGGGGGACGAGGTGAAGCTTTCTTT.

The V and J genes are TRBV10-1 and TRBJ2-7; the D gene is possibly TRBD1 (5 bases). Germline-derived CDR1 and CDR2 are WNHNN and SYGVQD (reference sequence). V lost 6 bases to trimming and J lost 9 bases, with 27 bases between them. The CDR3 loop spans 16 amino acids. CDR3 bases: TGCGCCAGCAGCGCGCCTAGGGGCACCAACTCTACGACGCAGTACTTC. Residues: CASSAPRGTNSTTQYF.

The chain couples TRBV18 to TRBJ2-1; D not certain. Germline CDR1 reads KGHSH; CDR2 reads LQKENI. The CDR3 consists of 14 residues. V dropped 1 base and J dropped 7 bases, with 11 bases sitting between them. The CDR3: CASSPQSGSNEQFF. DNA for the CDR3: TGTGCCAGCTCACCACAATCCGGGTCGAATGAGCAGTTCTTC.

The chain is built from TRBV27 and TRBJ1-5; TRBD1 is a possible D gene (5 bases). Trimming stripped 5 bases from V and 0 bases from J, with 14 bases between. The CDR3 has 16 residues. Germline assignment: CDR1 MNHEY and CDR2 SMNVEV (reference sequence). DNA for the CDR3: TGTGCCAGCAGTGCTAGGGCGACAGTTAGCAATCAGCCCCAGCATTTT. Its translation is CASSARATVSNQPQHF.

The chain couples TRBV27 to TRBJ1-4; tentatively, D is TRBD1 (5 bases). V was pared by 3 bases and J by 7 bases, with 15 bases between. This CDR3 is 15 amino acids long. Germline assignment: CDR1 MNHEY and CDR2 SMNVEV (reference sequence). CDR3 residues: CASSFPLQVREKLFF. In DNA form, the CDR3 reads TGTGCCAGCAGTTTTCCGTTACAGGTGCGTGAAAAACTGTTTTTT.

The chain recombines TRBV4-1 with TRBJ1-5; TRBD1 matches at 8 bases. Per germline, CDR1 MGHRA and CDR2 YSYEKL. Unmatched junction bases numbered 6, after V lost 3 bases and J lost 5 bases. CDR3 length: 15 amino acids. This CDR3 reads CASSHLTGDYQPQHF. The CDR3 DNA is TGCGCCAGCAGCCACCTGACAGGGGATTATCAGCCCCAGCATTTT.

This clone was observed a single time. V and J are TRBV7-3 and TRBJ2-2, with D perhaps TRBD2 (6 bases). CDR1 is SGHTA and CDR2 is FQGTGA in the germline V gene. This CDR3 contains 18 residues. Trimming stripped 3 bases from V and 1 base from J, with 18 bases between. CDR3 region: CASSFSILAAGNTGELFF. CDR3 nucleotide sequence: TGTGCCAGCAGCTTCTCAATACTAGCAGCGGGGAACACCGGGGAGCTGTTTTTT.

This rearrangement joins TRBV14 to TRBJ2-1; 7 positions agree with TRBD1. CDR3 size: 15 residues. V lost 4 bases and J lost 4; bases outside the gene matches: 7. Per germline, CDR1 SGHDN and CDR2 FVKESK. The CDR3 loop is CASSRQDRAYNEQFF. CDR3 sequence (DNA): TGTGCCAGCAGCCGGCAAGACAGGGCATACAATGAGCAGTTCTTC.

The V and J genes are TRBV28 and TRBJ1-1, with a possible D match to TRBD1 (6 bases). The CDR3 spans 15 residues. The V end lost 2 bases, the J end lost 11 bases, and 21 bases lay between the germline ends. From germline, CDR1 is MDHEN and CDR2 SYDVKM. The CDR3 DNA follows: TGTGCCAGCAGTTTACACTCCTCATCCAGGGGTGACGCTTTCTTT. It is translated as CASSLHSSSRGDAFF.

The CDR3 DNA reads TGTGCCAGCACCGGGACTAGTGAGCCCGGGGAGCTGTTTTTT. It codes for CASTGTSEPGELFF. The rearrangement uses TRBV2 and TRBJ2-2; 8 positions agree with TRBD2. Germline V gene data show CDR1 as SNHLY and CDR2 as FYNNEI. With 7 bases clipped from V and 6 bases from J, the junction kept 7 bases outside the gene matches. The CDR3 totals 14 residues.

The genes are TRBV19 and TRBJ1-5; 7 bases match TRBD1. The CDR3 spans 14 residues. Looked up from germline, CDR1 is LNHDA and CDR2 is SQIVND (reference sequence). V shed 5 bases, J shed 7 bases, and the junction held 8 bases outside the gene matches. CDR3 amino acids: CASSFWTGGQPQHF. The DNA of the CDR3 is TGTGCCAGTAGTTTTTGGACAGGCGGGCAGCCCCAGCATTTT. The full variable domain, rest sourced from reference TRBV19 and TRBJ1-5, is DGGITQSPKYLFRKEGQNVTLSCEQNLNHDAMYWYRQDPGQGLRLIYYSQIVNDFQKGDIAEGYSVSREKKESFPLTVTSAQKNPTAFYLCASSFWTGGQPQHFGDGTRLSIL.

The chain carries TRBV11-2 and TRBJ2-4; a possible D gene is TRBD2 (7 bases). With 2 bases removed from V and 0 bases from J, the gap between germline ends came to 11 bases. The CDR3 runs 16 residues. Germline V gene sequence: CDR1 SGHAT, CDR2 FQNNGV. The CDR3 sequence is CASSLRGGLAKNIQYF. CDR3 DNA: TGTGCCAGCAGCTTAAGGGGGGGGTTAGCCAAAAACATTCAGTACTTC.

The chain uses TRBV2 and TRBJ1-1; D is ambiguous. The CDR3 length is 13 residues. With 4 bases removed from V and 4 bases from J, the gap between germline ends came to 10 bases. Per the germline V gene, CDR1 is SNHLY and CDR2 is FYNNEI. In nucleotides, the CDR3 is TGTGCCAGCAGTGGAACCGGGTCCACTGAAGCTTTCTTT. Translating it yields CASSGTGSTEAFF.

The chain carries TRBV7-9 and TRBJ1-2, with D tentatively TRBD1 (6 bases). The CDR3 extends over 15 amino acids. Between the trimmed V and J ends, which lost 5 bases and 14 bases, there was a span of 27 bases. Germline assignment: CDR1 SEHNR and CDR2 FQNEAQ (reference sequence). The CDR3 nucleotides are TGTGCCAGCAGCCGACAAAATTCAGGGGCCGCCTTGTCAACCTTC. It codes for CASSRQNSGAALSTF.

The chain links TRBV10-3 to TRBJ2-7; 8 bases fit TRBD1. V gave up 6 bases and J gave up 0 bases; unmatched junction bases: 4. This CDR3 has 14 amino acids. CDR1 ENHRY and CDR2 SYGVKD come from the germline V gene. As DNA, the CDR3 is TGTGCCATCAGCGCCCAGGGGGCCTCCTACGAGCAGTACTTC. It specifies CAISAQGASYEQYF.

V is TRBV12-1 and J is TRBJ2-4; TRBD2, the table's D call, was not compared with the DNA. TRBV12-1 is deemed a pseudogene. This CDR3 is built from 15 residues. Here the CDR3 reads CASSSRTGTKNIQYF. The CDR3 region has the DNA TGTGCCAGCAGCTCACGAACCGGGACCAAAAACATTCAGTACTTC.

The rearrangement joins TRBV28 to TRBJ1-1; D is unclear. Germline-derived CDR1 and CDR2 are MDHEN and SYDVKM. This CDR3 is 16 amino acids long. Trimming removed 3 bases at V and 3 bases at J, with 17 bases between. The CDR3 nucleotides read TGTGCCAGCAGTTTCTCCCCGGGGTCCCTCCACACTGAAGCTTTCTTT. Protein: CASSFSPGSLHTEAFF.

On this clone itself: The sample carries other DNA sequences with the same CDR3. The V call is TRBV7-3, the J call TRBJ2-1; possibly TRBD2 for D (6 bases). CDR1 is SGHTA and CDR2 is FQGTGA in the germline V gene. V dropped 2 bases and J dropped 1 base, with 9 bases sitting between them. The CDR3 contains 15 residues. The CDR3 protein is CASSLDGSSYNEQFF. The CDR3 coding sequence is TGTGCCAGCAGCTTAGACGGGAGTTCCTACAATGAGCAGTTCTTC.

V usage is TRBV14 and J usage is TRBJ2-7, with 15 bases matching TRBD2. Germline V gene data show CDR1 as SGHDN and CDR2 as FVKESK. Losses at the gene ends were 2 bases for V and 0 bases for J; bases not matched to a gene: 5. The CDR3 extends over 18 amino acids. This CDR3 reads CASSQPGLAGGHSYEQYF. The CDR3 nucleotides are TGTGCCAGCAGCCAACCAGGACTAGCGGGAGGGCACTCCTACGAGCAGTACTTC.